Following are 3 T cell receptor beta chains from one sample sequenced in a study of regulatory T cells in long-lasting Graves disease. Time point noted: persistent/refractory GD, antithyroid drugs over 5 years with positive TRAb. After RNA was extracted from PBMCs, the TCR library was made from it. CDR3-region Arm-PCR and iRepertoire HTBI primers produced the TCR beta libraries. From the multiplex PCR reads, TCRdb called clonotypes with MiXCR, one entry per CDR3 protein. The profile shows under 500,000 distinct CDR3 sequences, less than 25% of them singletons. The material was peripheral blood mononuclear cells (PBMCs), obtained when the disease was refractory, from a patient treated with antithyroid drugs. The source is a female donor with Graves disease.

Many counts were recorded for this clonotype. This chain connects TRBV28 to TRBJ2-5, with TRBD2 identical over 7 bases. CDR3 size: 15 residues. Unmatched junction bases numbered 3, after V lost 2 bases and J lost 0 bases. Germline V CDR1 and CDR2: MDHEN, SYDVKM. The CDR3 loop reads CASSLSGTYQETQYF. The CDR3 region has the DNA TGTGCCAGCAGTTTAAGCGGGACCTACCAAGAGACCCAGTACTTC.

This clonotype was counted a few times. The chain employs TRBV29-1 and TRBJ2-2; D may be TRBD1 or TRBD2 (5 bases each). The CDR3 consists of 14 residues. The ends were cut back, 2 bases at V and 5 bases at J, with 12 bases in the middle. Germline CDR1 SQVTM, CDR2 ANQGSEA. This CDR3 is CSVENRPGTGELFF. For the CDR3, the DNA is TGCAGCGTTGAAAACAGGCCGGGGACCGGGGAGCTGTTTTTT.

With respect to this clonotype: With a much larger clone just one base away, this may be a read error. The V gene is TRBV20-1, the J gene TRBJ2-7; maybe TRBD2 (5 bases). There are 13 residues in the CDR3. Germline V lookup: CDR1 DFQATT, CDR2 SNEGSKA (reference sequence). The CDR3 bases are TGCAGTGCTAGAGATCGACAAGACTACGGGCAGTACTTC. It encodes CSARDRQDYGQYF.